The 16 T cell receptor beta chains below all came from one sample that was sequenced in a study of CD8+ T cells in alopecia areata. The sequencing template was cDNA reverse transcribed from extracted RNA. Sequencing used immunoSEQ multiplex PCR; TCRdb keeps in-frame clones, though not all of them. The sample records roughly 100,000 clones, more than 75% being singletons. Specified treatment: oral pan-JAK inhibitor, 5-10 mg twice daily. The source was CD8+ T cells sorted from blood, collected at approximately week 30, from a patient treated with tofacitinib. All receptors come from a human donor with alopecia areata.

This sequence joins TRBV13 and TRBJ2-7; D might be TRBD1 (6 bases). V was shortened by 4 bases and J by 2 bases, with 12 bases between the two germline ends. From germline, CDR1 is PRHDT and CDR2 FYEKMQ (reference sequence). This CDR3 has 14 amino acids. The CDR3 bases are TGTGCCAGCAGCTCCCGCGAGGGGGCCTACGAGCAGTACTTC. This sequence encodes CASSSREGAYEQYF.

This rearrangement joins TRBV14 to TRBJ2-3, with D maybe TRBD2 (5 bases). The CDR3 is made up of 13 amino acids. The germline V gene has CDR1 SGHDN and CDR2 FVKESK. Trimming shortened V by 5 bases and J by 7 bases, and 13 bases separated the two germline ends. The CDR3 spells CASSKRAEYTQYF. For the CDR3, the DNA is TGTGCCAGCAGCAAGAGGGCTGAGTATACGCAGTATTTT.

The V call is TRBV7-9, the J call TRBJ2-5; 8 nucleotides line up with TRBD2. The J call is uncertain, as TRBJ2-7 better fits the DNA end. Germline V CDR1 and CDR2: SEHNR, FQNEAQ (reference sequence). The CDR3 loop spans 14 amino acids. This CDR3 is CASSRIAGGDEQYF. The CDR3 nucleotides are TGTGCCAGCAGCCGAATCGCGGGAGGTGACGAGCAGTACTTC.

The chain couples TRBV29-1 to TRBJ2-3; possibly TRBD1 for D (6 bases). Per the germline V gene, CDR1 is SQVTM and CDR2 is ANQGSEA. The CDR3 length is 16 residues. V gave up 6 bases and J gave up 3 bases, with 22 bases separating them. The CDR3 nucleotides are TGCAGCGTCTTTACCGTCTTACAGGGTTCAACAGATACGCAGTATTTT. Translated: CSVFTVLQGSTDTQYF.

The chain links TRBV27 to TRBJ2-7; TRBD1 aligns across 10 bases. Trimming at V came to 2 bases and at J to 5 bases, leaving 9 bases not matched to a gene. Germline CDR1 reads MNHEY; CDR2 reads SMNVEV (reference sequence). The CDR3 is made up of 16 amino acids. The CDR3: CASSLLRDRGPDEQYF. Written as DNA, the CDR3 is TGTGCCAGCAGTTTACTCCGGGACAGGGGACCGGACGAGCAGTACTTC.

V and J are TRBV10-1 and TRBJ2-7; TRBD1 is a possible D gene (5 bases). CDR1 WNHNN and CDR2 SYGVQD come from the germline V gene (reference sequence). The ends were cut back, 3 bases at V and 2 bases at J, with 8 bases in the middle. The CDR3 length is 13 residues. The CDR3 reads CASSESDTYEQYF. The CDR3 region has the DNA TGCGCCAGCAGTGAATCGGACACCTACGAGCAGTACTTC.

This sequence joins TRBV23-1 and TRBJ1-2, with 8 bases fitting TRBD1. TRBV23-1 is treated as an ORF (open reading frame) with a function not yet certain. With V trimmed by 2 bases and J by 7 bases, 18 bases remained unmatched. The CDR3 consists of 18 residues. The CDR3 nucleotides read TGCGCCAGCAGTCAAAGGTCGATTGAGACAGGGGATGTTTTTGGCTACACCTTC. Amino acid sequence: CASSQRSIETGDVFGYTF.

This clone has a handful of counts. The chain is built from TRBV6-5 and TRBJ2-7; no definite D call. This CDR3 contains 13 residues. V was cut by 0 bases and J by 6 bases, with 9 bases left in between. Germline V CDR1 and CDR2: MNHEY, SVGAGI. For the CDR3, the DNA is TGTGCCAGCAGTTACTCTTTAACTGGCGAGCAGTACTTC. Its translation: CASSYSLTGEQYF.

This chain connects TRBV9 to TRBJ2-1; D is uncertain. This CDR3 spans 15 amino acids. Trimming cost V 0 bases and J 5 bases, with 12 bases left between them. Germline CDR1 SGDLS, CDR2 YYNGEE. DNA for the CDR3: TGTGCCAGCAGCGTAGCTGGTACTAACCACAATGAGCAGTTCTTC. Translation: CASSVAGTNHNEQFF.

The V and J genes are TRBV29-1 and TRBJ2-7; 8 nucleotides align to TRBD1. This CDR3 is built from 13 residues. V dropped 5 bases and J dropped 1; count of bases not matched to a gene: 4. Germline lookup yields CDR1 SQVTM and CDR2 ANQGSEA. The CDR3 sequence: CSVIYRGSYEQYF. In DNA, the CDR3 is TGCAGCGTTATTTACAGGGGGTCCTACGAGCAGTACTTC.

The chain recombines TRBV9 with TRBJ2-7, with 8 bases that match TRBD2. The CDR3 covers 12 residues. Germline V CDR1 and CDR2: SGDLS, YYNGEE. V shed 3 bases, J shed 7 bases, and the junction held 3 bases outside the gene matches. The CDR3 region has the DNA TGTGCCAGCAGCGCTACTAGCGGAGAGCAGTACTTC. It yields the protein CASSATSGEQYF.

The chain uses TRBV27 and TRBJ2-7; D is tentatively TRBD1 or TRBD2 (6 bases each). The CDR3 consists of 15 residues. Germline V lookup: CDR1 MNHEY, CDR2 SMNVEV (reference sequence). Trimming removed 2 bases from V and 9 bases from J, with 20 bases in between. CDR3 nucleotide sequence: TGTGCCAGCAGTTTAGGGGGGCCTAGCCTGAACGGGCAGTACTTC. This sequence encodes CASSLGGPSLNGQYF.

The chain is built from TRBV7-9 and TRBJ2-1, with a tentative D call TRBD1 (6 bases). The CDR3 totals 14 residues. Trimming stripped 2 bases from V and 8 bases from J, with 13 bases between. CDR1 is SEHNR and CDR2 is FQNEAQ in the germline V gene (reference sequence). This CDR3 reads CASSLTRGGDEQFF. The CDR3 bases are TGTGCCAGCAGCTTAACCAGGGGTGGGGATGAGCAGTTCTTC.

The V and J genes are TRBV25-1 and TRBJ2-7; tentative D call: TRBD1 (5 bases). The CDR3 loop spans 13 amino acids. Trimming took off 3 bases at V and 3 bases at J, with 9 bases between the two ends. CDR1 MGHDK and CDR2 SYGVNS come from the germline V gene. The chain's CDR3 is CASSEGLGYEQYF. The CDR3 nucleotides read TGTGCCAGCAGTGAGGGGCTAGGCTACGAGCAGTACTTC.

This chain links TRBV27 with TRBJ2-7; 8 bases match TRBD1. The germline V gene encodes CDR1 MNHEY and CDR2 SMNVEV (reference sequence). The CDR3 totals 16 residues. J was trimmed by 2 bases and V by 4 bases; bases with no gene match: 10. CDR3 coding DNA: TGTGCCAGCAGTTGGGCCTTGGACAGGGTTCCCTACGAGCAGTACTTC. This sequence encodes CASSWALDRVPYEQYF.

The genes are TRBV7-3 and TRBJ2-2; 7 bases are shared with TRBD1. The CDR3 loop spans 17 amino acids. Germline CDR1 reads SGHTA; CDR2 reads FQGTGA. The V and J ends lost 4 bases and 2 bases, in that order; junction bases with no gene match: 10. The CDR3 nucleotides read TGTGCCAGCAGCTCCCCATCAGGGGGTGCAAACACCGGGGAGCTGTTTTTT. Translated, it gives CASSSPSGGANTGELFF. The full variable domain, rest sourced from reference TRBV7-3 and TRBJ2-2, is GAGVSQTPSNKVTEKGKYVELRCDPISGHTALYWYRQSLGQGPEFLIYFQGTGAADDSGLPNDRFFAVRPEGSVSTLKIQRTERGDSAVYLCASSSPSGGANTGELFFGEGSRLTVL.